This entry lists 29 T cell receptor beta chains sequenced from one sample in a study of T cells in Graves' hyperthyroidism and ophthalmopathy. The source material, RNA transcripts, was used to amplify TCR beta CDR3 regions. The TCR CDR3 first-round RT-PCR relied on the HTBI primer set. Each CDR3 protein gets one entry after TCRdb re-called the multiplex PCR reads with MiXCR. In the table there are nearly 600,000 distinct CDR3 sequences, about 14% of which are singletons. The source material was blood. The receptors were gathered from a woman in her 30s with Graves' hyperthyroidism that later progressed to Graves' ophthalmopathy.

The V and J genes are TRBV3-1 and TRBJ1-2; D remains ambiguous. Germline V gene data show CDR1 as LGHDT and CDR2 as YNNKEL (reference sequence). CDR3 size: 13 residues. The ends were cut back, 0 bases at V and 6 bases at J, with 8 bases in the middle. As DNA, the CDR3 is TGTGCCAGCAGCCAAGATGAGGTGGATGGCTACACCTTC. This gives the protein CASSQDEVDGYTF.

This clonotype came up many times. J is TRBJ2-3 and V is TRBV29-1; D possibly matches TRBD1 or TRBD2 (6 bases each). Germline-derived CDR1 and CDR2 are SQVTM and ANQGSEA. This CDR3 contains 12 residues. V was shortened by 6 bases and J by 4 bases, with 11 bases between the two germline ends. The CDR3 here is CSVGRGADTQYF. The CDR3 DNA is TGCAGCGTGGGAAGGGGGGCAGATACGCAGTATTTT.

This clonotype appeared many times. CDR3 nucleotide sequence: TGTGCCAGCAGTCCCGACCTGCCCTACGAGCAGTACTTC. Translating gives CASSPDLPYEQYF. This chain joins TRBV12-3 or TRBV12-4 and TRBJ2-7; no clear D. The CDR3 totals 13 residues. V was clipped by 5 bases and J by 2 bases, with 10 bases between them.

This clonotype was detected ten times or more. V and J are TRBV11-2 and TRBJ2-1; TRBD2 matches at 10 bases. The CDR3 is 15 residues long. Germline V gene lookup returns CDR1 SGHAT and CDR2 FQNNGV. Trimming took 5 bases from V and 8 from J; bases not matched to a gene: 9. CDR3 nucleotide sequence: TGTGCCAGCAGCCCCCGGCTAGCGGGAGCCTATGAGCAGTTCTTC. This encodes CASSPRLAGAYEQFF. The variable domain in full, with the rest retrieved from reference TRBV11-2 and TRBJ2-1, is EAGVAQSPRYKIIEKRQSVAFWCNPISGHATLYWYQQILGQGPKLLIQFQNNGVVDDSQLPKDRFSAERLKGVDSTLKIQPAKLEDSAVYLCASSPRLAGAYEQFFGPGTRLTVL.

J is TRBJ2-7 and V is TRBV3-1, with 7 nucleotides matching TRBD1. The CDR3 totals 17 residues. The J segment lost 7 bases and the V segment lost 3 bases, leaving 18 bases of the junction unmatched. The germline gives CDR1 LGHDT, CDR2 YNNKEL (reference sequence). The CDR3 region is CASSHFPGQSTLREQYF. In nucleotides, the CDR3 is TGTGCCAGCAGCCACTTTCCGGGACAGAGTACCCTACGGGAGCAGTACTTC.

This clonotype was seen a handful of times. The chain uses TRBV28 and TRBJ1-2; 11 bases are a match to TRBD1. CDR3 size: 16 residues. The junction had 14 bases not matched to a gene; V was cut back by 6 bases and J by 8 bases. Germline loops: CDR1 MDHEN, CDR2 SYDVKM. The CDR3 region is CASRAGTGGAWRGYTF. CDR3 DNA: TGTGCCAGCAGGGCCGGGACAGGGGGGGCCTGGAGGGGCTACACCTTC.

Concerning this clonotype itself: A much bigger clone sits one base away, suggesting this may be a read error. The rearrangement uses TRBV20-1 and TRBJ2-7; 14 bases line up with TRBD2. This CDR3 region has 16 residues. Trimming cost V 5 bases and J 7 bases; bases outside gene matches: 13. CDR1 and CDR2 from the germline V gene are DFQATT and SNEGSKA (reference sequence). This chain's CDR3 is CSALTGTSGSVAEQYF. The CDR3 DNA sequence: TGCAGTGCTCTTACTGGGACTAGCGGGAGCGTTGCGGAGCAGTACTTC.

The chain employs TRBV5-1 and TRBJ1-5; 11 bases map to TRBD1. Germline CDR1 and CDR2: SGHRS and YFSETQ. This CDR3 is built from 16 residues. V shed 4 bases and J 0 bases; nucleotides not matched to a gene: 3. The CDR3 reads CASSPGQGVSNQPQHF. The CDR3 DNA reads TGCGCCAGCAGCCCGGGACAGGGGGTTAGCAATCAGCCCCAGCATTTT.

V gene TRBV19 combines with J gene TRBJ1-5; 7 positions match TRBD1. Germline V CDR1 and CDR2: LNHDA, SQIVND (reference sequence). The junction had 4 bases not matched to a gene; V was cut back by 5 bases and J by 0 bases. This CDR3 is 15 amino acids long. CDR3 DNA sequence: TGTGCCAGTAGTTTCGGGACAGATAGCAATCAGCCCCAGCATTTT. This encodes CASSFGTDSNQPQHF.

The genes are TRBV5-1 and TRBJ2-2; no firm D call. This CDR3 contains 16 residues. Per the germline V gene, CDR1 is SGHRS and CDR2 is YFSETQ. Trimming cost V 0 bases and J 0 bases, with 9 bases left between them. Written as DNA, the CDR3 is TGCGCCAGCAGCTTGGTCACTACCGCGAACACCGGGGAGCTGTTTTTT. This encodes CASSLVTTANTGELFF.

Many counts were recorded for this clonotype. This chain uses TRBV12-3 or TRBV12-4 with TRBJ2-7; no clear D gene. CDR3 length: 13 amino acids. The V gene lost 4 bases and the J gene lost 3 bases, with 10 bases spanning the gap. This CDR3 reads CASSSKRYYEQYF. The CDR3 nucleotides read TGTGCCAGCAGTTCGAAACGCTACTACGAGCAGTACTTC.

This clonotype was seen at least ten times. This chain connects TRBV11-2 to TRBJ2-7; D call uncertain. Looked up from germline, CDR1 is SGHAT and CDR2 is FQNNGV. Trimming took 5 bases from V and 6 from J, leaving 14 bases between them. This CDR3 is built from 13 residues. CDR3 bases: TGTGCCAGCAGCCCCTTGTCCCGTGGCGAGCAGTACTTC. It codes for CASSPLSRGEQYF.

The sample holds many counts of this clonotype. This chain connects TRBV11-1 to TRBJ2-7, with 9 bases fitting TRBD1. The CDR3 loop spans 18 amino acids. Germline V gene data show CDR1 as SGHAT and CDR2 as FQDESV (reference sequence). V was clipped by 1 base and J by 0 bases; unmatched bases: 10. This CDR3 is CASSLGAGQGRTSYEQYF. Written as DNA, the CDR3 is TGTGCCAGCAGCTTAGGGGCTGGACAGGGGCGAACCTCCTACGAGCAGTACTTC.

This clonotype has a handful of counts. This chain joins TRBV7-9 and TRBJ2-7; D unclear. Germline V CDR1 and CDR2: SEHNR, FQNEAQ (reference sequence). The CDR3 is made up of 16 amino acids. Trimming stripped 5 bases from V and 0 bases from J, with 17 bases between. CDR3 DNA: TGTGCCAGCAGCGAAGACTTCCCGGTTTACTCCTACGAGCAGTACTTC. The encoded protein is CASSEDFPVYSYEQYF.

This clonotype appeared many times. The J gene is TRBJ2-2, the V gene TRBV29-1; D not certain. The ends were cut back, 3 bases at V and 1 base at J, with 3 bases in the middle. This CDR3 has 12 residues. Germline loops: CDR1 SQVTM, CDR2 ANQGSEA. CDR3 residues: CSVDRNTGELFF. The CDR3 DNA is TGCAGCGTTGACAGGAACACCGGGGAGCTGTTTTTT.

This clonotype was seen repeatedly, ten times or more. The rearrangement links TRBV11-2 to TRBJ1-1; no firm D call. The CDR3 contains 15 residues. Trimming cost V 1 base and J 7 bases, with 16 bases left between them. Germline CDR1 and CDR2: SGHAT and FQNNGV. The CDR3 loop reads CASSLVKGSSHEAFF. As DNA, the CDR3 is TGTGCCAGCAGCTTAGTGAAGGGAAGTTCGCATGAAGCTTTCTTT.

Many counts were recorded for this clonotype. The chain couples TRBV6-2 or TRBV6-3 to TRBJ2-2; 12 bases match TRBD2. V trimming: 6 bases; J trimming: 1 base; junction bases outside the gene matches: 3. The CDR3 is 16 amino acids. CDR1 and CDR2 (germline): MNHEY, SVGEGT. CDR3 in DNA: TGTGCCAGCAGACTACTAGCGGGAGGGAACACCGGGGAGCTGTTTTTT. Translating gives CASRLLAGGNTGELFF.

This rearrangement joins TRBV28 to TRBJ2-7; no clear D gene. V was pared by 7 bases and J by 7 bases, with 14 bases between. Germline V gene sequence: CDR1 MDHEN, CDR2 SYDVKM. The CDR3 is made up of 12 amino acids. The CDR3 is CASNRSGLEQYF. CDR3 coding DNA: TGTGCCAGCAACCGGTCGGGCTTGGAGCAGTACTTC.

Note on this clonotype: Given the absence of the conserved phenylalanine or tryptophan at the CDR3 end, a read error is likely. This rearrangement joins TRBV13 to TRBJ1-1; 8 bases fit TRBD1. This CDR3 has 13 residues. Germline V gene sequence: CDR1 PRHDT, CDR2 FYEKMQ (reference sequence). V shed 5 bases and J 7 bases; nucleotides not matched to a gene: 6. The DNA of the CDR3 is TGTGCCAGCAGCACTGACAGGGGCCTTGAAGCTTTCGTT. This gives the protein CASSTDRGLEAFV.

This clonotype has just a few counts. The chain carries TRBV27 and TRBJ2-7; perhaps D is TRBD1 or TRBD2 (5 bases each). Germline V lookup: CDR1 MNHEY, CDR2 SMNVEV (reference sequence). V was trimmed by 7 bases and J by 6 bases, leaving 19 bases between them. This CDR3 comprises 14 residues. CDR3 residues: CASKVGVRGAEQYF. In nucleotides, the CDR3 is TGTGCCAGCAAAGTCGGGGTCCGGGGCGCCGAGCAGTACTTC.

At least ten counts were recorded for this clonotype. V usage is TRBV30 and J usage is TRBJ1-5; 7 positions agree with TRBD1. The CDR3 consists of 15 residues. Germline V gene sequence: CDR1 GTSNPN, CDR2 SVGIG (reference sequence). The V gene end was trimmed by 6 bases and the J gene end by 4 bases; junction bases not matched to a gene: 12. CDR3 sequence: CACKTGDATNQPQHF. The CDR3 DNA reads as TGTGCCTGCAAAACAGGGGACGCAACTAATCAGCCCCAGCATTTT.

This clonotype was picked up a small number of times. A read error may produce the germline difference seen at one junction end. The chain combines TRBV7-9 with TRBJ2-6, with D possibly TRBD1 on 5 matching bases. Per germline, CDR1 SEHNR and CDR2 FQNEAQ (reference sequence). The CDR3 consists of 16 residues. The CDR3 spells CASGLNTGSGANVLTF. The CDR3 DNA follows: TGTGCCAGCGGCTTAAACACAGGCTCTGGGGCCAACGTCCTGACTTTC.

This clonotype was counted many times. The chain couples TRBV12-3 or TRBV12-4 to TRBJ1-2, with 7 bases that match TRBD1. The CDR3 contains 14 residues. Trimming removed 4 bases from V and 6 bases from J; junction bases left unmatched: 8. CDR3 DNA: TGTGCCAGCAGTTCGCGACAGGGTCGGGATGGCTACACCTTC. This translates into CASSSRQGRDGYTF.

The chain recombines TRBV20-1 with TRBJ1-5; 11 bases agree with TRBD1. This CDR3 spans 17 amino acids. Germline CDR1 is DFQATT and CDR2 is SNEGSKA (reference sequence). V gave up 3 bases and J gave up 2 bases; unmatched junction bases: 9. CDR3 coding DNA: TGCAGTGCTAGCCGGACAGGGGGCGATAGGGGCAATCAGCCCCAGCATTTT. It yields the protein CSASRTGGDRGNQPQHF.

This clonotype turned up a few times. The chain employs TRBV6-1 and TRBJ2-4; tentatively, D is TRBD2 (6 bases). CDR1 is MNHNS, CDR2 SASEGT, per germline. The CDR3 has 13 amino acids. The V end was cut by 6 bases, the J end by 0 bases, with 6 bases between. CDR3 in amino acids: CASRGLAKNIQYF. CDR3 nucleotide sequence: TGTGCCAGCAGGGGACTAGCCAAAAACATTCAGTACTTC.

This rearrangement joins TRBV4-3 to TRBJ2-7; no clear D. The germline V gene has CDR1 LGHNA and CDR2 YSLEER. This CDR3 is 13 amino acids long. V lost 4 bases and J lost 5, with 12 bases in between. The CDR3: CASSLGRADEQYF. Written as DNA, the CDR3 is TGCGCCAGCAGCCTTGGCAGAGCTGACGAGCAGTACTTC.

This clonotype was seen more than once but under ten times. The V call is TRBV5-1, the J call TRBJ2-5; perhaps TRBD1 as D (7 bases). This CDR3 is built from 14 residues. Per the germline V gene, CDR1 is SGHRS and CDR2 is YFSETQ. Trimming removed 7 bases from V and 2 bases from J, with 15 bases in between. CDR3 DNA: TGCGCCAGCGAGCCAGGGGGGTCTCAAGAGACCCAGTACTTC. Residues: CASEPGGSQETQYF.

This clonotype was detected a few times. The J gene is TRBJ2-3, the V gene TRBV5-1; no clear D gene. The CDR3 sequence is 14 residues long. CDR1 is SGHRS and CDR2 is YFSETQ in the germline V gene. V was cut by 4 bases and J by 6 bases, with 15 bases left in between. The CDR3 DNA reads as TGCGCCAGCAGCCCCGCCCCCCGTGCCGATACGCAGTATTTT. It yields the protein CASSPAPRADTQYF.

CDR3 amino acids: CASSDDREGGNTIYF. In DNA, the CDR3 is TGTGCCAGCAGTGACGACAGGGAGGGTGGAAACACCATATATTTT. V usage is TRBV25-1 and J usage is TRBJ1-3; TRBD1 aligns across 7 bases. CDR3 length: 15 residues. J gave up 3 bases and V 3 bases, and 5 bases lay outside the gene matches. Germline CDR1 and CDR2: MGHDK and SYGVNS.